The text below deals with one T cell receptor (beta chain). Its target antigen remains unknown. Base qualities are not recorded, but no much larger clone differs from it by a single base. The CDR3, cysteine through phenylalanine, is 16 amino acids long. Only CDR3 DNA is held: 48 bases, read in frame from base 1. CDR1 KGHSH and CDR2 LQKENI are derived from the germline V gene. Clipping removes 3 bases from V and 4 bases from J, with 10 as the unmatched junction base count. The library relied on the immunoSEQ multiplex PCR assay. For most patients, genomic DNA was isolated with the Qiagen DNeasy Blood and Tissue Kit and sent frozen to Adaptive Biotechnologies for TCR sequencing. For most patients, genomic DNA was subjected to high-throughput TCR-beta CDR3 sequencing by Adaptive Biotechnologies. As for the authors' bioinformatics: Adaptive's ImmunoSEQ software was the source of the TCR sequencing data for around 20 patients, while a few other patients were processed with MiXCR and VDJtools. To correct CD4 versus CD8 sorting errors, any sequence found in both subsets at a frequency ratio below 5:1 was removed. CDR3 nucleotide sequences shared by donor and recipient were removed because the origin of these sequences could not be assigned. At least 2-fold expansion over unstimulated cells and a minimum CFSE-low frequency of 0.002% (template counts) or 0.001% (read counts) were required for clones to be classified as alloreactive. A clone was considered mappable if detected in the sequenced pre-transplant spleen, lymph node, or MLR CFSE-low populations of the donor or recipient. The cumulative frequency of alloreactive clones was calculated as a percentage of all sequences, weighted by copy number. TCRdb obtained this table from immuneACCESS and retained in-frame rearrangements with V and J assigned. These tables miss some clones; where compared with another copy, unresolved V genes account for less than half of the shortfall, and the remainder is unexplained. That table is the source of V, J and clone size, and D and trimming were worked out from the DNA. The table for this sample lists tens of thousands of clones; roughly 91% of them were counted only once. The ten largest make up nearly 0.1% of the sample.

The time point label on this specimen signifies: cells obtained before transplantation from donor or recipient. CD3+CD4+ and CD3+CD8+ populations were FACS-sorted from unstimulated pre-transplant donor and recipient cells taken from spleen or lymph nodes. The sample originates from a study of graft-versus-host responses after intestinal transplantation listed by TCRdb under 2021. Turning to the overall study: Recipients received multivisceral, liver-intestinal, or isolated intestinal transplants. Every recipient was given anti-thymocyte globulin induction, followed by around three years of maintenance tacrolimus and steroids. Donor T cell macrochimerism was defined as a peak of at least 4% donor T cells among recipient peripheral blood mononuclear cells. Rather than being sequenced by the commercial service, samples from a few later patients were sequenced in-house on an Illumina MiSeq and processed with MiXCR. After intestinal transplantation, graft-versus-host and host-versus-graft alloreactive T cell clones were followed in the graft, circulation and bone marrow using bulk TCR-beta CDR3 sequencing. Alloreactive clones were identified by sequencing pre-transplant mixed lymphocyte reaction products and comparing these products with unstimulated pre-transplant donor and recipient T cells. The cohort enrolled 24 intestinal transplant recipients, one of whom was a retransplant, and a few patients without pretransplant specimens were excluded. Summary of the overall study and its limitations: Peak levels of circulating GvH clones were associated with declines in HvG clones early after transplant. GvH clones were found in recipient bone marrow, and some of the GvH clones appeared earlier in ileal mucosa or blood, which is consistent with an intestinal mucosal origin. High GvH to HvG T cell clonal ratios were observed in the allografts of patients with donor T cell macrochimerism. Conclusions were limited by the relatively low number and heterogeneity of intestinal transplant patients.

This specimen was unstimulated CD4+ T cells sorted from spleen or lymph node cells, taken before intestinal transplant. The rearrangement combines TRBV18 with TRBJ1-1, with 8 middle bases fitting TRBD1. This sequence was found in a human donor who received an intestinal transplant. The DNA sequence is given as TGTGCCAGCTCACCTCGGACAGGGAATCTGATCACTGAAGCTTTCTTT. Its coded protein is CASSPRTGNLITEAFF.